What follows are 15 T cell receptor beta chains derived from one specimen sequenced in a study of blood T cell repertoires in COVID-19. The protocol was immunoSEQ multiplex PCR, while the TCRdb copy is restricted to in-frame clones and leaves out a portion. The sample contains under 200,000 clones, over 75% of which appear only once. Source material: peripheral blood. The receptors shown here come from a man aged 35 to 55 with active or convalescent COVID-19.

The CDR3 DNA reads as TGTGCCAGTAGTATATCCGCGAGGGACAGATACTATGGCTACACCTTC. Its protein is CASSISARDRYYGYTF. The chain has TRBV19 and TRBJ1-2; 7 bases are a match to TRBD1. Germline V lookup: CDR1 LNHDA, CDR2 SQIVND (reference sequence). Germline trimming cut 2 bases from V and 3 bases from J; bases unmatched to any gene: 9. This CDR3 region has 16 residues.

The chain is built from TRBV3-1 (or the pseudogene TRBV3-2) and TRBJ2-1, with a possible D match to TRBD2 (7 bases). Trimming pared 4 bases from V and 8 bases from J, leaving 15 bases between. The CDR3 extends over 14 amino acids. Germline-derived CDR1 and CDR2 are LGHDT and YNNKEL (reference sequence). Here the CDR3 DNA reads TGTGCCAGCAGCCGGGAGGGCGGGGGCTATGAGCAGTTCTTC. It encodes CASSREGGGYEQFF.

This chain joins TRBV29-1 and TRBJ2-1; D is perhaps TRBD2 (6 bases). V lost 1 base to trimming and J lost 12 bases, with 28 bases between them. Looked up from germline, CDR1 is SQVTM and CDR2 is ANQGSEA. The CDR3 spans 17 residues. CDR3 in amino acids: CSVEVPPTGVPRVSQFF. CDR3 nucleotides: TGCAGCGTTGAAGTACCGCCCACGGGGGTTCCCAGGGTGTCGCAGTTCTTC.

V usage is TRBV7-2 and J usage is TRBJ1-2, with 9 bases identical to TRBD1. The CDR3 is 15 residues long. CDR1 is SGHTA, CDR2 FQGNSA, per germline. After removal of 5 bases from V and 6 bases from J, the junction contained 10 bases not matched to a gene. CDR3 region: CASSLQGQGGDGYTF. The CDR3 DNA reads as TGTGCCAGCAGCCTGCAGGGACAGGGAGGGGATGGCTACACCTTC.

J is TRBJ2-7 and V is TRBV25-1; D gene unclear. The V gene's germline CDR1 is MGHDK and CDR2 SYGVNS. CDR3 length: 13 residues. V lost 10 bases, J lost 2 bases, and 15 bases lay in between. CDR3 sequence (DNA): TGTGCCACCAACCCTGCAGATACCTACGAGCAGTACTTC. Encoded protein: CATNPADTYEQYF.

The chain employs TRBV28 and TRBJ2-7; a possible D gene is TRBD1 (6 bases). Germline CDR1 reads MDHEN; CDR2 reads SYDVKM. V dropped 6 bases and J dropped 2 bases, with 11 bases sitting between them. The CDR3 totals 13 residues. The DNA of the CDR3 is TGTGCCAGCAGCCGGGACAAACCCTACGAGCAGTACTTC. This codes for CASSRDKPYEQYF.

This chain uses TRBV6-1 with TRBJ1-1; D is uncertain. Trimming stripped 4 bases from V and 0 bases from J, with 15 bases between. Germline V gene lookup returns CDR1 MNHNS and CDR2 SASEGT. This CDR3 comprises 16 residues. CDR3 amino acids: CASSGREGYLNTEAFF. In DNA, the CDR3 is TGTGCCAGCAGTGGGAGAGAGGGTTACTTGAACACTGAAGCTTTCTTT.

As to this clone: Other DNA sequences in the same sample also yield this CDR3. This sequence joins TRBV6-5 and TRBJ2-5; possible D gene TRBD2, 5 bases. The CDR3 totals 13 residues. The V and J ends lost 6 bases and 3 bases respectively, with 11 bases between them. Germline CDR1 is MNHEY and CDR2 is SVGAGI. CDR3 nucleotides: TGTGCCAGCAGACCGCCCGGGGAAGAGACCCAGTACTTC. Translated, it gives CASRPPGEETQYF.

The chain carries TRBV2 and TRBJ2-7, with TRBD1 identical over 8 bases. Germline CDR1 and CDR2: SNHLY and FYNNEI. The CDR3 loop spans 13 amino acids. The ends lost 5 bases at V and 5 bases at J; junction bases unmatched: 5. The DNA for the CDR3 is TGTGCCAGCAGTCAGACAGGGGTTAACGAGCAGTACTTC. Protein: CASSQTGVNEQYF.

This sequence joins TRBV4-2 and TRBJ1-4; no reliable D call. V lost 0 bases and J lost 5, with 4 bases in between. The CDR3 sequence is 13 residues long. Germline V lookup: CDR1 LGHNA, CDR2 YNFKEQ. CDR3 nucleotide sequence: TGTGCCAGCAGCCAAGAGGAGAATGAAAAACTGTTTTTT. Protein product: CASSQEENEKLFF.

V gene TRBV12-5 combines with J gene TRBJ1-3; D may be TRBD1 (5 bases). CDR3 length: 15 amino acids. Per germline, CDR1 LGHNT and CDR2 FRNRAP. V was trimmed by 2 bases and J by 4 bases, leaving 12 bases between them. CDR3 loop: CASGLSGAAGNTIYF. The CDR3 DNA is TGTGCTAGTGGTTTGAGCGGGGCGGCCGGAAACACCATATATTTT.

V usage is TRBV30 and J usage is TRBJ1-6, with TRBD1 identical over 7 bases. The germline CDR1 and CDR2 sequences are GTSNPN and SVGIG (reference sequence). Trimming cost V 0 bases and J 7 bases; bases outside gene matches: 3. The CDR3 loop spans 14 amino acids. CDR3 loop: CAWSVGRGNSPLHF. CDR3 in DNA: TGTGCCTGGAGTGTGGGCAGGGGGAATTCACCCCTCCACTTT.

V is TRBV4-1 and J is TRBJ2-7, with 9 nucleotides matching TRBD1. CDR3 length: 14 residues. The V gene's germline CDR1 is MGHRA and CDR2 YSYEKL. The V and J ends lost 4 bases and 3 bases, in that order; junction bases with no gene match: 4. The DNA of the CDR3 is TGCGCCAGCAGCCGGACGACAGGGGGCTACGAGCAGTACTTC. It translates to CASSRTTGGYEQYF.

The chain links TRBV11-2 to TRBJ1-1; the D is unclear. Looked up from germline, CDR1 is SGHAT and CDR2 is FQNNGV. The CDR3 contains 11 residues. V lost 3 bases, J lost 7 bases, and 6 bases lay in between. The CDR3 bases are TGTGCCAGCAGCTTGCAGGTTGAAGCTTTCTTT. It translates to CASSLQVEAFF.

The chain links TRBV28 to TRBJ1-4, with 8 positions matching TRBD1. Losses at the gene ends were 7 bases for V and 5 bases for J; bases not matched to a gene: 9. The CDR3 runs to 15 residues. Germline loops: CDR1 MDHEN, CDR2 SYDVKM. The CDR3 DNA reads as TGTGCCAGCAACCCCGGGGACAGGACGAATGAAAAACTGTTTTTT. It translates to CASNPGDRTNEKLFF.